The 3 T cell receptor beta chains given below trace back to one sample, sequenced in a study of blood T cells in healthy people across ages. Primers used in a second PCR of roughly 6 to 11 cycles were a sample-barcoded 5' primer and a J-beta primer mix. In TCRdb, the 5' RACE reads were re-called with MiXCR into one record per CDR3 protein. Of roughly 700,000 distinct CDR3 sequences listed, over 45% are singletons. Sequenced input: blood. The receptors derive from an older woman in good health.

This clonotype was detected only a few times. The chain employs TRBV5-5 and TRBJ2-7; 14 bases line up with TRBD2. This CDR3 spans 17 amino acids. Germline values: CDR1 SGHKS, CDR2 YYEKEE (reference sequence). Trimming at V came to 5 bases and at J to 6 bases, leaving 13 bases not matched to a gene. The CDR3 DNA follows: TGTGCCAGCAGACCCGGGACAGGGACTAGCGGGAGTCTCGAGCAGTACTTC. It specifies CASRPGTGTSGSLEQYF. The whole variable domain, remainder taken from reference TRBV5-5 and TRBJ2-7, is DAGVTQSPTHLIKTRGQQVTLRCSPISGHKSVSWYQQVLGQGPQFIFQYYEKEERGRGNFPDRFSARQFPNYSSELNVNALLLGDSALYLCASRPGTGTSGSLEQYFGPGTRLTVT.

This chain uses TRBV27 with TRBJ2-6; no definite D call. There are 15 residues in the CDR3. The V end was cut by 5 bases, the J end by 0 bases, with 8 bases between. CDR1 is MNHEY and CDR2 is SMNVEV in the germline V gene (reference sequence). CDR3 sequence (DNA): TGTGCCAGCAGTACCGGGCGCTCTGGGGCCAACGTCCTGACTTTC. Translated: CASSTGRSGANVLTF.

The count of this clonotype is one. The J gene is TRBJ2-1, the V gene TRBV27; 10 bases agree with TRBD1. The CDR3 consists of 15 residues. V gave up 8 bases and J gave up 7 bases; unmatched junction bases: 11. The germline CDR1 and CDR2 sequences are MNHEY and SMNVEV (reference sequence). CDR3 in amino acids: CASARGQGFVNEQFF. The DNA for the CDR3 is TGTGCCAGCGCAAGGGGACAGGGGTTTGTAAATGAGCAGTTCTTC.